This T cell receptor beta chain comes out of a study of CD4+ T cells in melanoma. General observations from the study: A reported correlation linked neoantigen-specific CD4+ T cells to CD8+, macrophage and B cell function. In melanoma, neoantigen-specific CD4+ T cells reportedly differed in differentiation state.

Turning to this clone: Its target is not known.

Looked up from germline, CDR1 is SEHNR and CDR2 is FQNEAQ (reference sequence). V lost 4 bases and J lost 0; bases outside the gene matches: 12. The CDR3 is made up of 18 amino acids. The table came from immunoSEQ multiplex PCR; TCRdb's copy has only in-frame clones and leaves some out. The sample lists around 110,000 clones, 80% to 95% occurring once. The clonotype originates from a human donor with melanoma. The chain couples TRBV7-9 to TRBJ2-7, with 10 bases that match TRBD2. The sample consisted of peripheral blood. Here the CDR3 reads CASSSPTSIAGGSYEQYF. CDR3 bases: TGTGCCAGCAGCTCCCCAACCTCAATAGCGGGAGGCTCCTACGAGCAGTACTTC.